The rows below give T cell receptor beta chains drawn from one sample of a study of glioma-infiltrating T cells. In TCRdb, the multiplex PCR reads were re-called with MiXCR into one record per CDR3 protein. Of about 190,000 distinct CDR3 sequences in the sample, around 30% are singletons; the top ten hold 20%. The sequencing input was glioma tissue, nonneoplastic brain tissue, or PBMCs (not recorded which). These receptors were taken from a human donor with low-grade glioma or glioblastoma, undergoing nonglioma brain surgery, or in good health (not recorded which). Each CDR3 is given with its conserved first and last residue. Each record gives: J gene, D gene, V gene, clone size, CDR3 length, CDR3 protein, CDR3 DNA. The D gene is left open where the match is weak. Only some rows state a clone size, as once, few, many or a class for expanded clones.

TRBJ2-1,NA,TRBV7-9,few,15,CASSLSRVANNEQFF,TGTGCCAGCAGCTTAAGTCGGGTCGCAAACAATGAGCAGTTCTTC
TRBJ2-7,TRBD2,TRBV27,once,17,CASSFRTSGRVAYEQYF,TGTGCCAGCAGTTTCCGGACTAGCGGGAGAGTCGCCTACGAGCAGTACTTC
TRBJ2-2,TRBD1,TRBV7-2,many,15,CASSSYRGSAGELFF,TGTGCCAGCAGCTCCTACAGGGGTTCGGCCGGGGAGCTGTTTTTT
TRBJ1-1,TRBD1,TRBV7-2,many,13,CASSVDRATEAFF,TGTGCCAGCAGCGTCGACAGGGCCACTGAAGCTTTCTTT
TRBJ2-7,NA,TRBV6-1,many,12,CASRSGTYEQYF,TGTGCCAGCCGCTCAGGGACCTACGAGCAGTACTTC
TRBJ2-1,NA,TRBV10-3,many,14,CAISERGDYGEQFF,TGTGCCATCAGTGAGAGGGGCGACTATGGAGAGCAGTTCTTC
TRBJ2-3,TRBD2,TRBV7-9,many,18,CASSYPPGLAKPTDTQYF,TGTGCCAGCAGCTACCCTCCGGGACTAGCGAAGCCCACAGATACGCAGTATTTT
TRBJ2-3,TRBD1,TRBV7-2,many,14,CASSQGTAEGAQYF,TGTGCCAGCAGCCAGGGGACAGCTGAGGGAGCGCAGTATTTT
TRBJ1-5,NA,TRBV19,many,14,CASSQGGEYQPQHF,TGTGCCAGTAGCCAGGGTGGGGAGTACCAGCCCCAGCATTTT
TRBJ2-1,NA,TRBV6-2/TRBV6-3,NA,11,CASSPYSEQLF,TGTGCCAGCAGCCCCTACAGTGAGCAGCTCTTC
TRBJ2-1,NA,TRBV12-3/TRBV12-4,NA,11,CASRKKNEQFF,TGTGCCAGCAGAAAGAAAAATGAGCAGTTCTTC
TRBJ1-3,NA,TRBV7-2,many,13,CATGQFTGNTIYF,TGTGCCACCGGACAGTTCACTGGAAACACCATATATTTT
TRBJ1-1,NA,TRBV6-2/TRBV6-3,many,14,CASRRVRGGTEAFF,TGTGCCAGCAGGAGAGTCAGGGGAGGGACTGAAGCTTTCTTT
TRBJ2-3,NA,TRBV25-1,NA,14,CASSELGITDTQYF,TGTGCCAGCAGTGAATTGGGGATCACAGATACGCAGTATTTT
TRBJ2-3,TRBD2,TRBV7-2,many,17,CASSFTSAGALTDTQYF,TGTGCCAGCAGCTTCACTTCAGCGGGGGCCCTCACAGATACGCAGTATTTT
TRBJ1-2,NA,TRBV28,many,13,CASSLREWHGYTF,TGTGCCAGCAGTCTCCGAGAGTGGCATGGCTACACCTTC
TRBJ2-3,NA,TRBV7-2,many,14,CASSFIPRTDTQYF,TGTGCCAGCAGCTTCATTCCTAGGACAGATACGCAGTATTTT
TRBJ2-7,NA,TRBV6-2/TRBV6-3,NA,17,CASSYSRDKSSYNEQHF,TGTGCCAGCAGTTACTCCCGGGACAAGAGCTCCTACAATGAGCAGCACTTC
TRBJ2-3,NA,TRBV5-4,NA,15,CASSTGTNLADKQYF,TGTGCCAGCAGCACCGGGACCAACCTCGCGGATAAGCAGTATTTT
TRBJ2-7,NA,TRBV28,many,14,CASSLQGRSYEQYF,TGTGCCAGCAGTTTACAGGGACGATCCTACGAGCAGTACTTC
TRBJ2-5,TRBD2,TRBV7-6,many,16,CASSLGLAGDLETQYF,TGTGCCAGCAGCTTAGGGCTAGCGGGAGATTTGGAGACCCAGTACTTC
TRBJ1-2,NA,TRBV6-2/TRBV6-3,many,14,CASSYRPTIRGYTF,TGTGCCAGCAGTTACAGGCCCACGATTCGGGGCTACACCTTC
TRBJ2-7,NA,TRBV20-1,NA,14,CSVVVLARSSEQYF,TGCAGCGTTGTTGTCCTAGCGAGATCTTCCGAGCAGTACTTC
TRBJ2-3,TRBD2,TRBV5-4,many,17,CASSPRLAGASTDTQYF,TGTGCCAGCAGCCCAAGACTAGCGGGAGCTAGCACAGATACGCAGTATTTT